The source of this T cell receptor (beta chain) is a study of a mutant IDH1 vaccine in newly diagnosed glioma. On the study more broadly: Patients began vaccination 4-6 weeks after radiotherapy alone, or with temozolomide cycles. At week 35 came visit V12, and visit V13 followed at week 47.

The time point was: week 47, end of study. Vaccine doses each comprised 300 ug of mutant IDH1 20-mer peptide, with topical imiquimod. The vaccination schedule gave patients eight doses in weeks 1, 3, 5, 7, 11, 15, 19 and 23. Per the germline V gene, CDR1 is MNHEY and CDR2 is SMNVEV (reference sequence). The trim removed 6 bases at V and 7 bases at J, leaving 6 bases unmatched. The CDR3 is 14 residues long. Assay: immunoSEQ multiplex PCR; the TCRdb copy retains only in-frame clones and omits some. The table lists roughly 13,000 clones, around 78% of them singletons. This clone came up once. Antigen: not known.

The sequence came from a woman in her 40s with glioma. The rearrangement uses TRBV27 and TRBJ1-6, with TRBD1 matching 7 bases. Sequencing used PBMCs, obtained from a glioma patient whose treatment included an IDH1 peptide vaccine. CDR3 DNA: TGTGCCAGCAGCCGGCCGGGACAGAATTCACCCCTCCACTTT. Protein product: CASSRPGQNSPLHF.